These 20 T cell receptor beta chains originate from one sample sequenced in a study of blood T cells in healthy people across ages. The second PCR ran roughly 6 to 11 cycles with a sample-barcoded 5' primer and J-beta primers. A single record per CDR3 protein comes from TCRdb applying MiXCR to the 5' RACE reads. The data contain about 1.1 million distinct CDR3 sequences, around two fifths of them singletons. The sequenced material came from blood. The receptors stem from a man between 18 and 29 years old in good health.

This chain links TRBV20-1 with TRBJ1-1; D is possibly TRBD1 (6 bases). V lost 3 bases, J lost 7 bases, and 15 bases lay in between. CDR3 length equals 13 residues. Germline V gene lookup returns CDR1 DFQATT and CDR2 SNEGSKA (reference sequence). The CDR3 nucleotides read TGCAGTGCTAGCCCAAGAAGGGGGGATGAAGCTTTCTTT. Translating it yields CSASPRRGDEAFF.

CDR3 DNA: TGTGCCAGCGGACATAGCGAAAGCTCCTACAATGAGCAGTTCTTC. It encodes CASGHSESSYNEQFF. The chain combines TRBV7-9 with TRBJ2-1; D may correspond to TRBD1 or TRBD2 (5 bases each). V was trimmed by 8 bases and J by 0 bases, leaving 14 bases between them. Per germline, CDR1 SEHNR and CDR2 FQNEAQ (reference sequence). The CDR3 is 15 residues long.

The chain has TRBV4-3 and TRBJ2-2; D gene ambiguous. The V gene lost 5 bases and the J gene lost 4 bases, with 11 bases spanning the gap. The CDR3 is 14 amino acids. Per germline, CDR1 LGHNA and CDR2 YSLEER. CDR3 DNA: TGCGCCAGCAGCGAGCTAGGAATCACCGGGGAGCTGTTTTTT. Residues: CASSELGITGELFF.

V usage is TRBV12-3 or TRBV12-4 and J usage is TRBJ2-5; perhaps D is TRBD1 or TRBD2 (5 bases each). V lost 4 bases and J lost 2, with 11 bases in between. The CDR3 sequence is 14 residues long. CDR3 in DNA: TGTGCCAGCAGTTCCGGGGCGGTACAAGAGACCCAGTACTTC. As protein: CASSSGAVQETQYF.

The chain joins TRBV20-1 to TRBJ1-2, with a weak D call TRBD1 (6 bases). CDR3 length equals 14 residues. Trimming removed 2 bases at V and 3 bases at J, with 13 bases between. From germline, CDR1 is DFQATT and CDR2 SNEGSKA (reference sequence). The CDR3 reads CSARTNRVDYGYTF. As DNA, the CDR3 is TGCAGTGCTAGAACCAACAGGGTGGACTATGGCTACACCTTC.

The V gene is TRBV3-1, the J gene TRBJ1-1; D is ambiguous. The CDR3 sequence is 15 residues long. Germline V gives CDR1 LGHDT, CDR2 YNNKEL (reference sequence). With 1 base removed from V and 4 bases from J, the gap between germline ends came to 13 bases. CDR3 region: CASSQGRGLVTEAFF. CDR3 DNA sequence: TGTGCCAGCAGCCAAGGGCGAGGGTTGGTCACTGAAGCTTTCTTT.

This chain's CDR3 is CASSSIGQPQHF. The DNA for the CDR3 is TGTGCCAGCAGCTCCATCGGTCAGCCCCAGCATTTT. The chain uses TRBV7-6 and TRBJ1-5, with unresolved D. The CDR3 length is 12 residues. CDR1 and CDR2 from the germline V gene are SGHVS and FNYEAQ. The germline V and J ends were trimmed by 4 bases and 6 bases, with 7 bases remaining between them.

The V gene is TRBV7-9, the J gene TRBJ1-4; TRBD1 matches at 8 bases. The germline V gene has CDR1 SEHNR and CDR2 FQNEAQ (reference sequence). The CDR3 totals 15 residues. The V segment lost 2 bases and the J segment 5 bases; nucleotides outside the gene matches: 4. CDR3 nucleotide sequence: TGTGCCAGCAGCTTACAGACAGGGGTGAATGAAAAACTGTTTTTT. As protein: CASSLQTGVNEKLFF.

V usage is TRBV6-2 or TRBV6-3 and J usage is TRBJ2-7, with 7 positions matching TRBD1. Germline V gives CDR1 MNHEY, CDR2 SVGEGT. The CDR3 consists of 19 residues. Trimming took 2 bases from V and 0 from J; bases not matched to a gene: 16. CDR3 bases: TGTGCCAGCAGTTACCCACTTAGGACAGGCCCAATTTCCTCCTACGAGCAGTACTTC. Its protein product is CASSYPLRTGPISSYEQYF.

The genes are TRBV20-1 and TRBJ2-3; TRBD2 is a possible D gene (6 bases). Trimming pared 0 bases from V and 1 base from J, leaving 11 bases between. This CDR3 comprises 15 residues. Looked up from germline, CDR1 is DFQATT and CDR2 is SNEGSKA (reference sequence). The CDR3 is CSAREGGEGTDTQYF. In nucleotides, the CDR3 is TGCAGTGCTAGAGAGGGCGGGGAGGGCACAGATACGCAGTATTTT.

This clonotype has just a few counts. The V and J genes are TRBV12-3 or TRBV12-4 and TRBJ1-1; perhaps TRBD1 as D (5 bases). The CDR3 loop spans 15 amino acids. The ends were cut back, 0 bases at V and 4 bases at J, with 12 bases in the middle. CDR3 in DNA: TGTGCCAGCAGTTTAGCGCTGGGGGGTGCCACTGAAGCTTTCTTT. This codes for CASSLALGGATEAFF.

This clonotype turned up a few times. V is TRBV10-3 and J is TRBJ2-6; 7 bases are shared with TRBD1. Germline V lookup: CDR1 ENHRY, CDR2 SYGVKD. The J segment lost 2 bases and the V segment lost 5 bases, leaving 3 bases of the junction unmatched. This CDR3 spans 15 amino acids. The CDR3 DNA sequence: TGTGCCATCAGTCAACAGGGGACTGGGGCCAACGTCCTGACTTTC. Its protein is CAISQQGTGANVLTF.

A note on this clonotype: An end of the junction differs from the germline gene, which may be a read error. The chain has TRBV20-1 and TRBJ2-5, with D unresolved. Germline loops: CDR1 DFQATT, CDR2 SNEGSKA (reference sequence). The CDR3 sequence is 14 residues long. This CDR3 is CSPRDVRNQETQYF. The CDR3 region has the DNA TGCAGTCCTAGAGATGTCAGGAACCAAGAGACCCAGTACTTC.

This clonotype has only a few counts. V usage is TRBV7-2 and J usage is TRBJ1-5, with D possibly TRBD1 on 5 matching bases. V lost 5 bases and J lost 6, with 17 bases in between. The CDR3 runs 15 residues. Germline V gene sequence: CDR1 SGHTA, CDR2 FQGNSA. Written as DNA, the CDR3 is TGTGCCAGCAGCCGTGACCTTCAGGGTAGTCAGCCCCAGCATTTT. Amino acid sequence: CASSRDLQGSQPQHF.

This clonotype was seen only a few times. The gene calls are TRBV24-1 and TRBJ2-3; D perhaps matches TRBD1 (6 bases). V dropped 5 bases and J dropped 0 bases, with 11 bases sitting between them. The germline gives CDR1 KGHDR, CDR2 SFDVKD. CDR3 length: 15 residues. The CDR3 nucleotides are TGTGCCACCAGTGTACCAGGGGCTAGCACAGATACGCAGTATTTT. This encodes CATSVPGASTDTQYF.

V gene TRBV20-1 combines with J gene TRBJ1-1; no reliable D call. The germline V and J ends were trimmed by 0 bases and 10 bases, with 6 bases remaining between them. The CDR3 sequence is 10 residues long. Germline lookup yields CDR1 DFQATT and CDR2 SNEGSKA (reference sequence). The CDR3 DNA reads TGCAGTGCTAGAGATGAGGGAGCTTTCTTT. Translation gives CSARDEGAFF.

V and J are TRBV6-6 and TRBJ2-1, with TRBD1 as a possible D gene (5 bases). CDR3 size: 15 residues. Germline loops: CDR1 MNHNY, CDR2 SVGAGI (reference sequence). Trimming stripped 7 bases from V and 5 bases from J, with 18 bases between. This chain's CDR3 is CASKPNPGNHNEQFF. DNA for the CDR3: TGTGCCAGCAAACCGAATCCAGGGAATCACAATGAGCAGTTCTTC.

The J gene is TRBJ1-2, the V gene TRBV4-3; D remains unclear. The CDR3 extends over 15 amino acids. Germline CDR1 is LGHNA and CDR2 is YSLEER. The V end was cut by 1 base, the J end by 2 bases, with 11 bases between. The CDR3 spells CASSQASNPNYGYTF. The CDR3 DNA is TGCGCCAGCAGCCAAGCGAGTAACCCCAACTATGGCTACACCTTC.

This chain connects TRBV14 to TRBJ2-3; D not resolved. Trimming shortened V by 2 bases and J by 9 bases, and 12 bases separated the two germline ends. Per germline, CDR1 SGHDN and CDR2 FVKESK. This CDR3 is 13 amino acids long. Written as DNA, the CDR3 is TGTGCCAGCAGCCAACAGCAGGCGGTAACGCAGTATTTT. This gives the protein CASSQQQAVTQYF. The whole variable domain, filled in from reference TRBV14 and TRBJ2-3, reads EAGVTQFPSHSVIEKGQTVTLRCDPISGHDNLYWYRRVMGKEIKFLLHFVKESKQDESGMPNNRFLAERTGGTYSTLKVQPAELEDSGVYFCASSQQQAVTQYFGPGTRLTVL.

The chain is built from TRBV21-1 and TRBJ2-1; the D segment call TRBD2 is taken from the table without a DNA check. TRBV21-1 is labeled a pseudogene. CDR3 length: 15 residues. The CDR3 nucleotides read TGTGCCAGCAGCAAAGGGCGGGCCCCCTACACTGAGCAGTTCTTC. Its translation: CASSKGRAPYTEQFF.